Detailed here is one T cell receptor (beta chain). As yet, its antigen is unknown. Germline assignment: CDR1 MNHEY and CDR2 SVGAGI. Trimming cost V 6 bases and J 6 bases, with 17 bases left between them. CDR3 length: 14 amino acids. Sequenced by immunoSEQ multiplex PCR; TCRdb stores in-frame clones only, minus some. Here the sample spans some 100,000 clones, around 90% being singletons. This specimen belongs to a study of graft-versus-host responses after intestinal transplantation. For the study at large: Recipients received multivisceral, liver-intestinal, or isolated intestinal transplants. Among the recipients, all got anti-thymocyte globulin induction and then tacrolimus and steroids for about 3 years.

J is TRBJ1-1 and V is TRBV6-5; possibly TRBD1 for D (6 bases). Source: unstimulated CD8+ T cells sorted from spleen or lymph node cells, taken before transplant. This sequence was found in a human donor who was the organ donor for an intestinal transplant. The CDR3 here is CASRWTDYTPEAFF. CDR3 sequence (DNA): TGTGCCAGCAGATGGACAGATTATACTCCTGAAGCTTTCTTT.